This TCR beta chain was sequenced in a study of blood T cell repertoires in COVID-19. On the study more broadly: Sites in the United States, Italy and Spain provided acute and convalescent COVID-19 samples. The cDNA or gDNA used as material had been derived from T cells, B-cell-depleted T cells, or PBMCs.

Trimming cost V 4 bases and J 3 bases; bases outside gene matches: 2. This CDR3 region has 13 residues. Germline loops: CDR1 SGDLS, CDR2 YYNGEE. In the source study's methods: Amplification from reference gene primers served as the basis for estimated nucleated cell counts. Repertoires were generated with immunoSEQ multiplex PCR, while TCRdb's copy carries only in-frame clones and drops some. The V and J calls and clone size come from that table; D and trimming were worked out from the DNA. Altogether 150,000 or so clones are present, about four fifths being singletons, with the ten largest covering roughly 8%.

This chain joins TRBV9 and TRBJ1-2; 8 bases map to TRBD1. Sequencing input: peripheral blood. The sequence was obtained from a man in his forties who had recovered from COVID-19. This chain's CDR3 is CASSTGQDYGYTF. CDR3 bases: TGTGCCAGCAGCACGGGACAGGACTATGGCTACACCTTC. Together with reference TRBV9 and TRBJ1-2, the CDR3 gives the full variable domain: DSGVTQTPKHLITATGQRVTLRCSPRSGDLSVYWYQQSLDQGLQFLIQYYNGEERAKGNILERFSAQQFPDLHSELNLSSLELGDSALYFCASSTGQDYGYTFGSGTRLTVV.